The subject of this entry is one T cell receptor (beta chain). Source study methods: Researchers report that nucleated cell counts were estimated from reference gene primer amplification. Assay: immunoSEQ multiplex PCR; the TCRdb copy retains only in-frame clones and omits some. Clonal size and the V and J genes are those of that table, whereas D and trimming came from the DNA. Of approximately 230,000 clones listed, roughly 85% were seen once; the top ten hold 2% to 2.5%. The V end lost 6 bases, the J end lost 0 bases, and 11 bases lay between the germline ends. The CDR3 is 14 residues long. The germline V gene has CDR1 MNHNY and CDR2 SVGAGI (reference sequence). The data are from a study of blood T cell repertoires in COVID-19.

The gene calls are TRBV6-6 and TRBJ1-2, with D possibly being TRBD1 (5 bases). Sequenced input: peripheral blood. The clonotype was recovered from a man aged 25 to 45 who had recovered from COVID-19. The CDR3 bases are TGTGCCAGCAGGAACAGGCCTCCTAACTATGGCTACACCTTC. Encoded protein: CASRNRPPNYGYTF.